The clone carrying this T cell receptor beta chain was detected only a few times. As yet, its antigen is unknown. The data were obtained in a study of cytomegalovirus exposure and HLA in healthy donors. Study as a whole: Among about 179 million T cells, an earlier analysis found 117 million unique TCR beta sequences.

In the PCR, 60 Vbeta and 13 Jbeta primers were used. Some clones are missing from TCRdb's copy, which holds only in-frame ones; the method was immunoSEQ multiplex PCR. This table holds 150,000 or so clones, around three quarters found once. Study-wide results and caveats: Accurate HLA-A and HLA-B prediction from TCR beta sequences was reported for most subjects. Researchers had no immune exposure information except CMV serostatus available.

The CDR3 runs to 14 residues. CDR1 PRHDT and CDR2 FYEKMQ come from the germline V gene (reference sequence). V shed 4 bases and J shed 2 bases, with 10 bases lying between them. Donors sampled were nominally healthy, though unrecorded immune exposures were likely. This receptor was taken from a man between 40 and 49 years old in good health and CMV-seropositive. The sequenced sample consisted of PBMCs. The rearrangement joins TRBV13 to TRBJ2-3; perhaps TRBD1 as D (5 bases). This CDR3 reads CASSWQGPTDTQYF. CDR3 bases: TGTGCCAGCAGCTGGCAGGGCCCCACAGATACGCAGTATTTT.